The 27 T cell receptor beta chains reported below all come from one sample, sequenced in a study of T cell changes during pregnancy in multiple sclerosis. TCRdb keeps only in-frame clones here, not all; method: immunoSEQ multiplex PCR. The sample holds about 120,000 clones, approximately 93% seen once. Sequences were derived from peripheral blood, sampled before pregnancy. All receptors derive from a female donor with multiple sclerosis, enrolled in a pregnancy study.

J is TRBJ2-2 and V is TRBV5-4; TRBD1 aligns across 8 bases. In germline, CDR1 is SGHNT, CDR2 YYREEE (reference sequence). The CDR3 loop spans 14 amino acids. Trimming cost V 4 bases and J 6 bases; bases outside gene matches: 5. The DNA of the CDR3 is TGTGCCAGCAGCGGACAGGGCTCACCCGGGGAGCTGTTTTTT. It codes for CASSGQGSPGELFF.

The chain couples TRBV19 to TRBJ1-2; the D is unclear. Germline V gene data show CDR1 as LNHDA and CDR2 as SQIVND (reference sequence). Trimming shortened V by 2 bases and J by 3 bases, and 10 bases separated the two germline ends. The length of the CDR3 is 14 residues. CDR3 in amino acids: CASSISSQDYGYTF. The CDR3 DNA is TGTGCCAGTAGTATATCTTCGCAGGACTATGGCTACACCTTC.

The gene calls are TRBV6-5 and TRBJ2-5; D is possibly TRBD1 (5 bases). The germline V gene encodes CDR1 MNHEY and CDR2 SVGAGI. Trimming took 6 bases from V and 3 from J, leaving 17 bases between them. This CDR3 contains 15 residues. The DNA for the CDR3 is TGTGCCAGCAGCTTCCTCGGACGGACAAAAGAGACCCAGTACTTC. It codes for CASSFLGRTKETQYF.

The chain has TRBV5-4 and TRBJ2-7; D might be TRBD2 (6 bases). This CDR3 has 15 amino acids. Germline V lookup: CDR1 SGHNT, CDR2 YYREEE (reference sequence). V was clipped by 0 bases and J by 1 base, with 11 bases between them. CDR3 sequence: CASSLGGTLSYEQYF. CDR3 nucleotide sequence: TGTGCCAGCAGCTTGGGGGGGACTCTGTCCTACGAGCAGTACTTC.

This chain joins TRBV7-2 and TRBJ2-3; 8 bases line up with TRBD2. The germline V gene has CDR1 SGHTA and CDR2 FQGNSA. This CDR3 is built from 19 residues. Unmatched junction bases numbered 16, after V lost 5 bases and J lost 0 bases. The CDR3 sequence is CASSLSGGHYFTSTDTQYF. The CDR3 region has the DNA TGTGCCAGCAGCCTCAGCGGGGGCCACTACTTTACTAGCACAGATACGCAGTATTTT. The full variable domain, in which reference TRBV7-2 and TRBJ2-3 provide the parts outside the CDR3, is GAGVSQSPSNKVTEKGKDVELRCDPISGHTALYWYRQSLGQGLEFLIYFQGNSAPDKSGLPSDRFSAERTGGSVSTLTIQRTQQEDSAVYLCASSLSGGHYFTSTDTQYFGPGTRLTVL.

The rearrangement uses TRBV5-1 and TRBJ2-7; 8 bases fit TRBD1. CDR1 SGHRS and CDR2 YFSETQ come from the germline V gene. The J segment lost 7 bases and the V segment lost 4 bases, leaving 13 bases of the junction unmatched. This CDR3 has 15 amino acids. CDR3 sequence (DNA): TGCGCCAGCAGCCTGGACAGGGAACGGTCTCGGGAGCAGTACTTC. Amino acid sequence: CASSLDRERSREQYF. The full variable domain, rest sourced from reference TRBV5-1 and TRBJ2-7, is KAGVTQTPRYLIKTRGQQVTLSCSPISGHRSVSWYQQTPGQGLQFLFEYFSETQRNKGNFPGRFSGRQFSNSRSEMNVSTLELGDSALYLCASSLDRERSREQYFGPGTRLTVT.

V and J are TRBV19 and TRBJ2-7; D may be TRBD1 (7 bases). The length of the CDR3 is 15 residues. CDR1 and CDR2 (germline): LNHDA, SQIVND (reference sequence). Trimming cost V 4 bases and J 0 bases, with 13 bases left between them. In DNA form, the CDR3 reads TGTGCCAGTAGTACCGCCAGGGGGGTCTCCTACGAGCAGTACTTC. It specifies CASSTARGVSYEQYF.

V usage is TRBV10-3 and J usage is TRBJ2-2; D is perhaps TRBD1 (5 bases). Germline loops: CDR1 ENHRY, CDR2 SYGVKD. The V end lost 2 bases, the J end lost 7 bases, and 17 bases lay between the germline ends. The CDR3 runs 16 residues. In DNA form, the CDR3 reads TGTGCCATCAGTGAGCCCAGACCAGGGTCCGGCGGGGAGCTGTTTTTT. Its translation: CAISEPRPGSGGELFF.

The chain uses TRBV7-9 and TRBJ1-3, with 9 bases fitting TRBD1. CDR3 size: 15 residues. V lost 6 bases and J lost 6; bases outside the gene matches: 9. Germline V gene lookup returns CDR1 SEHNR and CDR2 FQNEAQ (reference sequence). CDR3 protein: CASRGTGLHENTIYF. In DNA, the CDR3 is TGTGCCAGCAGGGGGACAGGGCTACATGAAAACACCATATATTTT.

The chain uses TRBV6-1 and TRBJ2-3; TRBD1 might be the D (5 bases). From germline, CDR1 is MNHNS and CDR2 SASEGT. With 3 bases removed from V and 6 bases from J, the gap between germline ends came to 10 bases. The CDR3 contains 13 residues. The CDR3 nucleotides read TGTGCCAGCAGTGACACCAACAGGGATACGCAGTATTTT. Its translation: CASSDTNRDTQYF.

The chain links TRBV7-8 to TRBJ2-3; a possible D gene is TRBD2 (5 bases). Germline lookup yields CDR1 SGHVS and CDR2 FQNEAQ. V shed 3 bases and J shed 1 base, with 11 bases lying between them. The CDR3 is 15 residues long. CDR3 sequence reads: CASSLRVVGTDTQYF. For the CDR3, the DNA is TGTGCCAGCAGCTTGAGGGTAGTGGGCACAGATACGCAGTATTTT.

CDR3 in DNA: TGTGCCAGCAGTCCCTGGGGAGGGGGGGACAAAAACATTCAGTACTTC. Protein sequence: CASSPWGGGDKNIQYF. The genes are TRBV28 and TRBJ2-4; D possibly corresponds to TRBD2 (7 bases). The CDR3 is made up of 16 amino acids. The V gene lost 5 bases and the J gene lost 3 bases, with 17 bases spanning the gap. The germline V gene encodes CDR1 MDHEN and CDR2 SYDVKM. The whole variable domain, filled in from reference TRBV28 and TRBJ2-4, reads DVKVTQSSRYLVKRTGEKVFLECVQDMDHENMFWYRQDPGLGLRLIYFSYDVKMKEKGDIPEGYSVSREKKERFSLILESASTNQTSMYLCASSPWGGGDKNIQYFGAGTRLSVL.

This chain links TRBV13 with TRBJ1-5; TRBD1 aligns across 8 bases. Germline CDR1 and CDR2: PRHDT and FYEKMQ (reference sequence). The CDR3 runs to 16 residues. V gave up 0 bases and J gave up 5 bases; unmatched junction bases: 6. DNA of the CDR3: TGTGCCAGCAGCTTAGGAGGACAGGGAGAGTATCAGCCCCAGCATTTT. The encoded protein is CASSLGGQGEYQPQHF.

The CDR3 bases are TGCAGCGAACTTACGGGAGATACGCAGTATTTT. Translation: CSELTGDTQYF. The chain combines TRBV29-1 with TRBJ2-3; D remains ambiguous. The CDR3 loop spans 11 amino acids. Trimming removed 7 bases from V and 5 bases from J, with 10 bases in between. The V gene's germline CDR1 is SQVTM and CDR2 ANQGSEA.

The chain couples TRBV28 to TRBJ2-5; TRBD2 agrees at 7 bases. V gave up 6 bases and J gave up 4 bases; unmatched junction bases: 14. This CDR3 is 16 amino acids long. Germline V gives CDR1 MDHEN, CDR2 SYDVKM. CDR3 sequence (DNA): TGTGCCAGCAGCCCACCCCCGGGGAGGGGCGGAGAGACCCAGTACTTC. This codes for CASSPPPGRGGETQYF.

CDR3 nucleotides: TGCGCCAGCAGCTTGGAGGGTAGCGGGACCACAGATACGCAGTATTTT. Translated: CASSLEGSGTTDTQYF. V usage is TRBV5-1 and J usage is TRBJ2-3; 8 bases are a match to TRBD2. CDR3 length equals 16 residues. CDR1 is SGHRS, CDR2 YFSETQ, per germline. The ends lost 0 bases at V and 2 bases at J; junction bases unmatched: 5.

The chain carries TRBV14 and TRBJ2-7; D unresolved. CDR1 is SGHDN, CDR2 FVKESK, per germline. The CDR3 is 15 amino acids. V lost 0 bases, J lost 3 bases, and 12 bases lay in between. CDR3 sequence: CASSQEGRSDYEQYF. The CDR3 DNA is TGTGCCAGCAGCCAAGAAGGCAGGTCTGACTACGAGCAGTACTTC.

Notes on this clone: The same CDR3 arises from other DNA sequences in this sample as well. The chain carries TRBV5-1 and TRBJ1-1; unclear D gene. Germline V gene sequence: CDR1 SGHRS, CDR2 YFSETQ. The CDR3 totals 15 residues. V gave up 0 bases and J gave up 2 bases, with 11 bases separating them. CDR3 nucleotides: TGCGCCAGCAGCTTGGGTGAAGGACTCAACACTGAAGCTTTCTTT. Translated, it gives CASSLGEGLNTEAFF.

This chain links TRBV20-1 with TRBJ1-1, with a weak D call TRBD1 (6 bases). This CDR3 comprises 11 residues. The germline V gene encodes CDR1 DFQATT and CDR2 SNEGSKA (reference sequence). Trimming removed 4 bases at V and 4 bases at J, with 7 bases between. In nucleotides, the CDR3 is TGCAGTGCTAACAGGGCCACTGAAGCTTTCTTT. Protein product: CSANRATEAFF.

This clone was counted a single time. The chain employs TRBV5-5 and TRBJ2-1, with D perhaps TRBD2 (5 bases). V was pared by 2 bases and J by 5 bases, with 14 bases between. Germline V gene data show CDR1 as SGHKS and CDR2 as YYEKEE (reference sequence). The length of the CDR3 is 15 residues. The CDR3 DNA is TGTGCCAGCAGCTTCGGGCAGGAGCGGAACAATGAGCAGTTCTTC. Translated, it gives CASSFGQERNNEQFF. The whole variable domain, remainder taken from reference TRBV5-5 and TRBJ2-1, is DAGVTQSPTHLIKTRGQQVTLRCSPISGHKSVSWYQQVLGQGPQFIFQYYEKEERGRGNFPDRFSARQFPNYSSELNVNALLLGDSALYLCASSFGQERNNEQFFGPGTRLTVL.

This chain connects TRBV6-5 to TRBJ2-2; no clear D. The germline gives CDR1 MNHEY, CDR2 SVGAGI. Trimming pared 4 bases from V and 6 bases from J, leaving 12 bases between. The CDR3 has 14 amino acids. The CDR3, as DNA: TGTGCCAGCAGTTCGCTGACAACGGCCGGGGAGCTGTTTTTT. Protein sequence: CASSSLTTAGELFF.

CDR3 nucleotide sequence: TGTGCCAGCACCCCCAACCCGGACACGAACACCGGGGAGCTGTTTTTT. Translation gives CASTPNPDTNTGELFF. The V and J genes are TRBV9 and TRBJ2-2; tentative D call: TRBD1 (5 bases). Germline CDR1 reads SGDLS; CDR2 reads YYNGEE. Trimming pared 6 bases from V and 0 bases from J, leaving 15 bases between. The CDR3 totals 16 residues.

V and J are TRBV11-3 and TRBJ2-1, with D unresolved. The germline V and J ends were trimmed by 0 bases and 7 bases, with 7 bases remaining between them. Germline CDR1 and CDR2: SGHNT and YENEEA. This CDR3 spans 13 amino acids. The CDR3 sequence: CASSLDWRNEQFF. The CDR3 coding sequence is TGTGCCAGCAGCTTAGATTGGCGGAATGAGCAGTTCTTC.

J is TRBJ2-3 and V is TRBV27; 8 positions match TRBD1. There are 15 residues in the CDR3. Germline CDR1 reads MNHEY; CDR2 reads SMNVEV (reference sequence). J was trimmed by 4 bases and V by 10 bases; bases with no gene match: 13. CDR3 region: CATSRGTGGPDTQYF. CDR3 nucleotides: TGTGCCACCTCCCGAGGGACAGGAGGTCCAGATACGCAGTATTTT.

The CDR3 reads CASSQVSAGYSNQPQHF. The CDR3 DNA follows: TGCGCCAGCAGCCAAGTATCCGCGGGCTATAGCAATCAGCCCCAGCATTTT. The chain couples TRBV4-1 to TRBJ1-5; D is unresolved. Germline CDR1 is MGHRA and CDR2 is YSYEKL. This CDR3 comprises 17 residues. The V and J ends lost 1 base and 0 bases respectively, with 13 bases between them.

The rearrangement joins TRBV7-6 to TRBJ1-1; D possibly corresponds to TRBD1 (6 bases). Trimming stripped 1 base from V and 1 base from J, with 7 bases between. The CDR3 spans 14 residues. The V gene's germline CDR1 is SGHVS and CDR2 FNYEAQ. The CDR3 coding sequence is TGTGCCAGCAGCTTAGGGACAGAGAACACTGAAGCTTTCTTT. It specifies CASSLGTENTEAFF.

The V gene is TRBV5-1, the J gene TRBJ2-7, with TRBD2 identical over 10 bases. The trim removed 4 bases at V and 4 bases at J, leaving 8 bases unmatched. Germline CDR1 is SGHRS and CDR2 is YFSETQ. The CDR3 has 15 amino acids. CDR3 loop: CASSPGLAERYEQYF. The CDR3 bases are TGCGCCAGCAGCCCCGGACTAGCGGAGAGATACGAGCAGTACTTC.